The next 10 T cell receptor beta chains were all read from a single sample in a study of blood T cell repertoires in COVID-19. Some clones are missing from TCRdb's copy, which holds only in-frame ones; the method was immunoSEQ multiplex PCR. This sample carries approximately 210,000 clones, almost 90% of them seen once, and the ten largest clones take about 15%. Sequenced sample: PBMCs or T cells enriched from blood (not recorded which). The receptor set was obtained from a woman between 50 and 59 years old with acute COVID-19.

This chain uses TRBV5-1 with TRBJ2-2, with 9 bases matching TRBD2. The length of the CDR3 is 16 residues. Germline V gene data show CDR1 as SGHRS and CDR2 as YFSETQ. V shed 0 bases and J 4 bases; nucleotides not matched to a gene: 4. CDR3 sequence: CASSLGLADVTGELFF. The CDR3 DNA follows: TGCGCCAGCAGCTTGGGACTAGCGGACGTCACCGGGGAGCTGTTTTTT.

This chain links TRBV18 with TRBJ2-1; weak D call: TRBD2 (6 bases). Looked up from germline, CDR1 is KGHSH and CDR2 is LQKENI. Trimming stripped 7 bases from V and 6 bases from J, with 13 bases between. The CDR3 is made up of 13 amino acids. CDR3 loop: CASCTSQFNEQFF. The CDR3 DNA reads TGTGCCAGCTGTACTAGCCAATTCAATGAGCAGTTCTTC.

The rearrangement joins TRBV28 to TRBJ2-1, with D possibly being TRBD1 (6 bases). Germline loops: CDR1 MDHEN, CDR2 SYDVKM. The CDR3 runs 15 residues. V was pared by 7 bases and J by 2 bases, with 15 bases between. This chain's CDR3 is CASTLGGVPYNEQFF. The DNA of the CDR3 is TGTGCCAGCACTCTAGGGGGAGTTCCCTACAATGAGCAGTTCTTC.

The gene calls are TRBV5-1 and TRBJ2-1, with 8 bases matching TRBD2. Trimming removed 2 bases from V and 3 bases from J; junction bases left unmatched: 4. The CDR3 has 15 amino acids. CDR1 is SGHRS and CDR2 is YFSETQ in the germline V gene. This CDR3 is CASSFSGLGYNEQFF. Written as DNA, the CDR3 is TGCGCCAGCAGCTTTTCGGGACTAGGCTACAATGAGCAGTTCTTC.

The chain links TRBV7-6 to TRBJ2-2; 7 bases match TRBD2. The CDR3 length is 14 residues. The J segment lost 7 bases and the V segment lost 4 bases, leaving 6 bases of the junction unmatched. CDR1 is SGHVS and CDR2 is FNYEAQ in the germline V gene. CDR3 residues: CASSSWTSFGELFF. In nucleotides, the CDR3 is TGTGCCAGCAGCTCCTGGACTAGTTTCGGGGAGCTGTTTTTT.

The V gene is TRBV27, the J gene TRBJ1-5; D gene uncertain. The V end was cut by 4 bases, the J end by 4 bases, with 14 bases between. Germline assignment: CDR1 MNHEY and CDR2 SMNVEV (reference sequence). This CDR3 is 15 amino acids long. CDR3 in DNA: TGTGCCAGCAGTTCAAAAGGGCGGGAAAATCAGCCCCAGCATTTT. Amino acids: CASSSKGRENQPQHF.

The chain recombines TRBV28 with TRBJ1-1, with 7 bases matching TRBD1. V shed 6 bases, J shed 6 bases, and the junction held 13 bases outside the gene matches. The CDR3 loop spans 15 amino acids. CDR1 MDHEN and CDR2 SYDVKM come from the germline V gene. The CDR3 loop reads CASSLLTGRYAEAFF. DNA of the CDR3: TGTGCCAGCAGCCTCTTGACAGGGCGTTACGCTGAAGCTTTCTTT. The complete variable domain, with remaining parts taken from reference TRBV28 and TRBJ1-1, reads DVKVTQSSRYLVKRTGEKVFLECVQDMDHENMFWYRQDPGLGLRLIYFSYDVKMKEKGDIPEGYSVSREKKERFSLILESASTNQTSMYLCASSLLTGRYAEAFFGQGTRLTVV.

The CDR3: CASTTAPLPNRGNEKLFF. The CDR3 DNA sequence: TGCGCCAGCACTACCGCGCCCCTCCCGAACAGGGGGAATGAAAAACTGTTTTTT. V gene TRBV5-1 combines with J gene TRBJ1-4; 8 bases align to TRBD1. Trimming removed 6 bases from V and 5 bases from J; junction bases left unmatched: 18. CDR3 length: 18 residues. Germline V gene lookup returns CDR1 SGHRS and CDR2 YFSETQ.

This sequence joins TRBV30 and TRBJ2-7, with 7 nucleotides matching TRBD1. Trimming at V came to 8 bases and at J to 0 bases, leaving 4 bases not matched to a gene. CDR1 GTSNPN and CDR2 SVGIG come from the germline V gene (reference sequence). The CDR3 loop spans 12 amino acids. CDR3 region: CAARDSSYEQYF. The CDR3 DNA follows: TGTGCCGCCCGGGACAGCTCCTACGAGCAGTACTTC.

The chain uses TRBV5-1 and TRBJ2-2; perhaps TRBD2 as D (5 bases). The CDR3 extends over 14 amino acids. Germline values: CDR1 SGHRS, CDR2 YFSETQ. Trimming removed 5 bases at V and 0 bases at J, with 8 bases between. Here the CDR3 DNA reads TGCGCCAGCAGTGGAGGTCCGAACACCGGGGAGCTGTTTTTT. Protein: CASSGGPNTGELFF.